Each of the 12 T cell receptor beta chains below was sequenced from the same sample in a study of tissue T cells after allogeneic stem cell transplantation. Some clones are missing from TCRdb's copy, which holds only in-frame ones; the method was immunoSEQ multiplex PCR. The repertoire holds 950 to 1,500 clones, with around two thirds as singletons. The material was skin, obtained at autopsy. The receptors shown here come from a male patient at least 60 years old with steroid-refractory graft-versus-host disease after an allogeneic stem cell transplant. Part of the T cell pool may stem from the graft donor.

This chain links TRBV5-1 with TRBJ2-2; TRBD1 agrees at 10 bases. The ends lost 6 bases at V and 4 bases at J; junction bases unmatched: 15. Germline CDR1 is SGHRS and CDR2 is YFSETQ. The CDR3 has 18 residues. CDR3 amino acids: CASNPAGTGDDTTGELFF. The DNA for the CDR3 is TGCGCCAGCAATCCCGCCGGGACAGGGGACGATACCACCGGGGAGCTGTTTTTT.

This sequence joins TRBV19 and TRBJ2-5; TRBD1 matches 9 bases. The CDR3 is 15 amino acids. Trimming took 4 bases from V and 5 from J; bases not matched to a gene: 8. Germline CDR1 LNHDA, CDR2 SQIVND (reference sequence). CDR3 sequence reads: CASSRRGQGAETQYF. In DNA form, the CDR3 reads TGTGCCAGTAGTAGAAGGGGACAGGGCGCGGAGACCCAGTACTTC.

In nucleotides, the CDR3 is TGCAGCGTTGGTGGCGGTACCTACGAGCAGTACTTC. Its protein is CSVGGGTYEQYF. This chain links TRBV29-1 with TRBJ2-7; D is undetermined. Trimming left V 4 bases short and J 2 bases short, with 9 bases between. Per the germline V gene, CDR1 is SQVTM and CDR2 is ANQGSEA. CDR3 length: 12 amino acids.

The chain is built from TRBV5-4 and TRBJ1-2; the match to TRBD1 covers 7 bases. Germline lookup yields CDR1 SGHNT and CDR2 YYREEE (reference sequence). The junction had 8 bases not matched to a gene; V was cut back by 4 bases and J by 2 bases. The CDR3 runs 15 residues. CDR3 protein: CASSRGTVKNYGYTF. In DNA, the CDR3 is TGTGCCAGCAGCCGCGGGACAGTGAAAAACTATGGCTACACCTTC.

The chain has TRBV2 and TRBJ1-6; weak D call: TRBD1 (6 bases). Trimming pared 10 bases from V and 6 bases from J, leaving 13 bases between. The CDR3 is 13 amino acids. CDR1 is SNHLY and CDR2 is FYNNEI in the germline V gene. In DNA form, the CDR3 reads TGTGCCACCTACAGGGCCCGTAATTCACCCCTCCACTTT. Translating gives CATYRARNSPLHF.

This sequence joins TRBV10-3 and TRBJ1-6; a possible D gene is TRBD1 (6 bases). The CDR3 loop spans 16 amino acids. Per the germline V gene, CDR1 is ENHRY and CDR2 is SYGVKD. Trimming left V 6 bases short and J 0 bases short, with 12 bases between. Here the CDR3 DNA reads TGTGCCATCAGGGACAGACTCAGCTCCTATAATTCACCCCTCCACTTT. Amino acid sequence: CAIRDRLSSYNSPLHF.

This clone turned up a few times. The chain is built from TRBV29-1 and TRBJ1-1; 7 bases map to TRBD1. V lost 3 bases, J lost 2 bases, and 6 bases stayed unmatched. Germline V gene data show CDR1 as SQVTM and CDR2 as ANQGSEA. The CDR3 covers 14 residues. The CDR3 is CSVDRTGSNTEAFF. In DNA form, the CDR3 reads TGCAGCGTTGACCGGACAGGTTCTAACACTGAAGCTTTCTTT.

The rearrangement uses TRBV3-1 (or the pseudogene TRBV3-2) and TRBJ1-2; D gene uncertain. Trimming shortened V by 1 base and J by 0 bases, and 9 bases separated the two germline ends. The CDR3 extends over 15 amino acids. CDR1 is LGHDT and CDR2 is YNNKEL in the germline V gene (reference sequence). CDR3 sequence (DNA): TGTGCCAGCAGCCAAGGGGGAGATTCTAACTATGGCTACACCTTC. Its protein is CASSQGGDSNYGYTF.

The chain is built from TRBV29-1 and TRBJ2-5; TRBD2 matches at 8 bases. The germline CDR1 and CDR2 sequences are SQVTM and ANQGSEA. J lost 1 base, V lost 3 bases, and 1 base had no gene match. This CDR3 comprises 13 residues. As DNA, the CDR3 is TGCAGCGTTGACACTAGCGGCCAAGAGACCCAGTACTTC. This encodes CSVDTSGQETQYF.

This clone qualifies as large. The chain links TRBV7-9 to TRBJ1-2, with D unclear. CDR3 size: 14 residues. Looked up from germline, CDR1 is SEHNR and CDR2 is FQNEAQ (reference sequence). With 6 bases removed from V and 2 bases from J, the gap between germline ends came to 13 bases. In DNA form, the CDR3 reads TGTGCCAGCAGTCCGGCGGGCCAAAACTATGGCTACACCTTC. Translated: CASSPAGQNYGYTF.

This clone showed up just once. The chain recombines TRBV12-3 or TRBV12-4 with TRBJ2-1; D possibly uses TRBD1 or TRBD2 (5 bases each). The CDR3 totals 12 residues. V dropped 3 bases and J dropped 9 bases, with 9 bases sitting between them. CDR3 in amino acids: CASSFYGGEQFF. The DNA of the CDR3 is TGTGCCAGCAGTTTCTATGGGGGTGAGCAGTTCTTC.

This clone was seen a few times. As DNA, the CDR3 is TGTGCCACCAGCTCTCCTGGGGCAGGGCGCAATGAGCAGTTCTTC. Amino acids: CATSSPGAGRNEQFF. The gene calls are TRBV15 and TRBJ2-1; tentatively, D is TRBD1 (5 bases). The germline CDR1 and CDR2 sequences are LNHNV and YYDKDF (reference sequence). V shed 5 bases and J shed 6 bases, with 17 bases lying between them. The length of the CDR3 is 15 residues.